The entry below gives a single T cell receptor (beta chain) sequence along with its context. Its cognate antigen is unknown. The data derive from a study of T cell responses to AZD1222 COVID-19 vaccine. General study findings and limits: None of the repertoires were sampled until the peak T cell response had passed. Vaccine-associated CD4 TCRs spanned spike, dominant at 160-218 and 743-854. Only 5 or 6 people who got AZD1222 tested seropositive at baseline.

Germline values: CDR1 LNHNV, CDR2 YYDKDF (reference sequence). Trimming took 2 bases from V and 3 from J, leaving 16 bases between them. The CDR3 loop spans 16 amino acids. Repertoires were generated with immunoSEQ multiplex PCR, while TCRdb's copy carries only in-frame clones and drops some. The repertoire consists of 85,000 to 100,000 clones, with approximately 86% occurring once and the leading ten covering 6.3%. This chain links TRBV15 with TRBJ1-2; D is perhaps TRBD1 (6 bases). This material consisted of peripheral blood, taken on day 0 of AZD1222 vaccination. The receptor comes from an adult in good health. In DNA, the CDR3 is TGTGCCACCAGCAGAAAGCAGGGGAAGGGGGACTATGGCTACACCTTC. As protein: CATSRKQGKGDYGYTF.